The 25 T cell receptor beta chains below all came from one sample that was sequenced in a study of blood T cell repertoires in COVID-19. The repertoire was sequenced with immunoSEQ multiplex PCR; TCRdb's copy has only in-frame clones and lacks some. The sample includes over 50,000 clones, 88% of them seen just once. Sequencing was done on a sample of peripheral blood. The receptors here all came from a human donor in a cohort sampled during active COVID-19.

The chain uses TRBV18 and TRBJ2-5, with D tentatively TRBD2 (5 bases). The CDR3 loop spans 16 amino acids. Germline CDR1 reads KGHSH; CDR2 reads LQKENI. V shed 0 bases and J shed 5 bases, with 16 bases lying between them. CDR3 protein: CASSPPRLAVEETQYF. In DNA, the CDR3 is TGTGCCAGCTCACCACCGAGGCTAGCTGTGGAGGAGACCCAGTACTTC.

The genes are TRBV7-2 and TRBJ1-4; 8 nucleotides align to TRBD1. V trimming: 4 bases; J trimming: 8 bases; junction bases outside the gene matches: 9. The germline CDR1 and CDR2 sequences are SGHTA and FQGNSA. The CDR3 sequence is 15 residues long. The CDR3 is CASSSRQGMREKLFF. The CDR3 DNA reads TGTGCCAGCAGCTCTAGACAGGGGATGAGGGAAAAACTGTTTTTT.

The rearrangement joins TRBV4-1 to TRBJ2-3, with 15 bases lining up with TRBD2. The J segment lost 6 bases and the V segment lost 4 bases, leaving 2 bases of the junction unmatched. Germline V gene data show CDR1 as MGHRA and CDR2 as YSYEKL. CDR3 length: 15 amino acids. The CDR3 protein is CASSPGLAGGDTQYF. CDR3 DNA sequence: TGCGCCAGCAGCCCTGGACTAGCGGGGGGGGATACGCAGTATTTT.

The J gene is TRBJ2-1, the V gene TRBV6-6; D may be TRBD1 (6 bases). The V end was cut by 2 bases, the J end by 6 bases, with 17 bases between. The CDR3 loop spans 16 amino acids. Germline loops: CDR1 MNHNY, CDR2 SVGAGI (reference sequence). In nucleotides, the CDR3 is TGTGCCAGCAGTTACAGCATGGAAACAGGGCGCAATGAGCAGTTCTTC. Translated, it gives CASSYSMETGRNEQFF.

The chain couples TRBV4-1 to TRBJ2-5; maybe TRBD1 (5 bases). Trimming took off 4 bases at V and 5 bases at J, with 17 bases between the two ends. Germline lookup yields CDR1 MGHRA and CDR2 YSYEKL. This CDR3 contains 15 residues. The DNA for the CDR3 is TGCGCCAGCAGCCCTCGTGGCAGGGTCGTGGAGACCCAGTACTTC. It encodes CASSPRGRVVETQYF.

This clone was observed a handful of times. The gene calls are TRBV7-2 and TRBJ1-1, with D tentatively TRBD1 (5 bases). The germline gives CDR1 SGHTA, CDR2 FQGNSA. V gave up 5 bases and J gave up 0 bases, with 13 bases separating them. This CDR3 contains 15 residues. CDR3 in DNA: TGTGCCAGCAGCGCAGGGCCTAACATGAACACTGAAGCTTTCTTT. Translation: CASSAGPNMNTEAFF.

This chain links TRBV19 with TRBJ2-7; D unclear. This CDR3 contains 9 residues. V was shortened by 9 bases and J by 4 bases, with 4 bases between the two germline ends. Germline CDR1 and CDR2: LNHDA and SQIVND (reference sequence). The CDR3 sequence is CASFYEQYF. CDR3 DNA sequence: TGTGCCAGCTTTTACGAGCAGTACTTC. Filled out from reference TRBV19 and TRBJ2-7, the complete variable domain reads DGGITQSPKYLFRKEGQNVTLSCEQNLNHDAMYWYRQDPGQGLRLIYYSQIVNDFQKGDIAEGYSVSREKKESFPLTVTSAQKNPTAFYLCASFYEQYFGPGTRLTVT.

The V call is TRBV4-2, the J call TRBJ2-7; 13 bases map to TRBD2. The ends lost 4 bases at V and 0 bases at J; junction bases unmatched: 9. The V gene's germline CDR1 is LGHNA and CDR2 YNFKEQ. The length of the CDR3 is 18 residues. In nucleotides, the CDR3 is TGTGCCAGCAGCCTATCCGGGACTAGCGGGGCCAGCTCCTACGAGCAGTACTTC. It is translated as CASSLSGTSGASSYEQYF.

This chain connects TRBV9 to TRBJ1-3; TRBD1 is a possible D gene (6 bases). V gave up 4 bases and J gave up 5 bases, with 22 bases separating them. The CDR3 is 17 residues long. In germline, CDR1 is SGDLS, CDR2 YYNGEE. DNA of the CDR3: TGTGCCAGCAGCCCCCACTCCGGGACAAGGGGAAGAAACACCATATATTTT. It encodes CASSPHSGTRGRNTIYF. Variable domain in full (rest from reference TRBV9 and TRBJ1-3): DSGVTQTPKHLITATGQRVTLRCSPRSGDLSVYWYQQSLDQGLQFLIQYYNGEERAKGNILERFSAQQFPDLHSELNLSSLELGDSALYFCASSPHSGTRGRNTIYFGEGSWLTVV.

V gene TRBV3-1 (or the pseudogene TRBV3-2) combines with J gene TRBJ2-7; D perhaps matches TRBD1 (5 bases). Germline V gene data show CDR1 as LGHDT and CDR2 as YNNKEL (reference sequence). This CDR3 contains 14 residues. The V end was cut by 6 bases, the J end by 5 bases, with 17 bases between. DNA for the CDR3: TGTGCCAGCAGTGATAGGGGATATTTCCACGAGCAGTACTTC. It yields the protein CASSDRGYFHEQYF.

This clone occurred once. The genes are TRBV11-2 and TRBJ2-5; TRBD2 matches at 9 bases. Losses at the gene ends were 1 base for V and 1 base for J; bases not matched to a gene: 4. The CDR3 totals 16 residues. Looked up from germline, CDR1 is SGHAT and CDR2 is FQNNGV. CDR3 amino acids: CASSLGWREGQETQYF. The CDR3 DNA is TGTGCCAGCAGCTTAGGTTGGCGGGAGGGCCAAGAGACCCAGTACTTC.

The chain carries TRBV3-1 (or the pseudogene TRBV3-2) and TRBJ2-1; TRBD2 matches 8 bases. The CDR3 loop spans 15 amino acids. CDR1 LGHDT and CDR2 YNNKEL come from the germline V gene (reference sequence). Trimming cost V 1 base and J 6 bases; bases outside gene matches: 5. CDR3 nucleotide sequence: TGTGCCAGCAGCCAAGCAGCGGGGGTTATCAATGAGCAGTTCTTC. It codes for CASSQAAGVINEQFF.

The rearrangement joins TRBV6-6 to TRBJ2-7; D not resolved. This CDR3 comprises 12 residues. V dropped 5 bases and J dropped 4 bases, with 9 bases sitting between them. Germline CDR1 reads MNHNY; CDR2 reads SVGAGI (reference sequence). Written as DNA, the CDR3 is TGTGCCAGCAGTCGTGACACTTACGAGCAGTACTTC. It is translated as CASSRDTYEQYF.

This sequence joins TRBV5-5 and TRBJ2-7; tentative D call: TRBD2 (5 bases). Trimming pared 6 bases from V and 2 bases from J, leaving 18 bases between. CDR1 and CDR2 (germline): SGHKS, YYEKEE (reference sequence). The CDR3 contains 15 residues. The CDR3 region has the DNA TGTGCCAGCATCACCTCCCGAGGGTCCACCTACGAGCAGTACTTC. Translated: CASITSRGSTYEQYF.

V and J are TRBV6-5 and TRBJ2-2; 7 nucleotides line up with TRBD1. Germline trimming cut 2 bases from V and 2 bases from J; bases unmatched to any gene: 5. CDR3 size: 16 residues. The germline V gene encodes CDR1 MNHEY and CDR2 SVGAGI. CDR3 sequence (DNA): TGTGCCAGCAGTTACGGACGGGACAGCAACACCGGGGAGCTGTTTTTT. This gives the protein CASSYGRDSNTGELFF.

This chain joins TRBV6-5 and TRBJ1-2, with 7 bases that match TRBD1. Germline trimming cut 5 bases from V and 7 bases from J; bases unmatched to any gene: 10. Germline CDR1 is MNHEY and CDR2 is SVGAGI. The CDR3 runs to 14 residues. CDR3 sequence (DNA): TGTGCCAGCAGTAAACACAGGGGAATGGGTGGCTACACCTTC. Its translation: CASSKHRGMGGYTF.

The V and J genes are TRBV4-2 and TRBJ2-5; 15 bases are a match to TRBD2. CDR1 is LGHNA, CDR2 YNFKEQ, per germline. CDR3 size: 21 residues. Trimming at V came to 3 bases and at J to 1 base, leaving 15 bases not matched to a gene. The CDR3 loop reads CASSHYGTSGGSSPTQETQYF. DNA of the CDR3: TGTGCCAGCAGCCATTATGGGACTAGCGGGGGGTCCTCCCCAACCCAAGAGACCCAGTACTTC.

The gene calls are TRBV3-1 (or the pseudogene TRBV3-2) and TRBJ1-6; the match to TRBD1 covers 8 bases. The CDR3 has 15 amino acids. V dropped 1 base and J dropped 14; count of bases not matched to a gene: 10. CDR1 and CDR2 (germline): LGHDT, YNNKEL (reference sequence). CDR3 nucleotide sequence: TGTGCCAGCAGCCAAGGGACAGGGAGTTCGGAGGCCCTCCACTTT. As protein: CASSQGTGSSEALHF.

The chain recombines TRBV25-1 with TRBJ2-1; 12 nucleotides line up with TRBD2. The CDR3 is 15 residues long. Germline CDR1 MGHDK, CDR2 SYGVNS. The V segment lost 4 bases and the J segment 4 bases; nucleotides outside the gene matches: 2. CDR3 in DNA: TGTGCCAGCAGTGCGACTAGCGGGAGTTACAATGAGCAGTTCTTC. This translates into CASSATSGSYNEQFF.

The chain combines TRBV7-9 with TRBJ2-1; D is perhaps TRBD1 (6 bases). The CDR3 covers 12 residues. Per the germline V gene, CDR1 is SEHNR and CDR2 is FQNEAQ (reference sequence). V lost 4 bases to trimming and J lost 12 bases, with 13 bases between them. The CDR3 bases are TGTGCCAGCAGCTCCGCAGGGGCCTGGCAGTTCTTC. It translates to CASSSAGAWQFF. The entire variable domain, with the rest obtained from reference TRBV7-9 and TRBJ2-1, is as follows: DTGVSQNPRHKITKRGQNVTFRCDPISEHNRLYWYRQTLGQGPEFLTYFQNEAQLEKSRLLSDRFSAERPKGSFSTLEIQRTEQGDSAMYLCASSSAGAWQFFGPGTRLTVL.

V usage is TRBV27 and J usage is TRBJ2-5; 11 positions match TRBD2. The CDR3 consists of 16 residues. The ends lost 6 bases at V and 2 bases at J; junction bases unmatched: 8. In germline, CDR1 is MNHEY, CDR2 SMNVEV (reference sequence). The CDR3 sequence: CASRGMTSGEQETQYF. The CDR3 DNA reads TGTGCCAGCAGGGGGATGACTAGCGGGGAACAAGAGACCCAGTACTTC.

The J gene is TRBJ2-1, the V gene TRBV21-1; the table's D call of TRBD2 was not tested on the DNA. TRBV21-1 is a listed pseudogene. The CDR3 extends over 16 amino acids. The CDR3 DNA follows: TGTGCCAGCAGCAGCACCATCGTAGCGGTCTCGGATGAGCAGTTCTTC. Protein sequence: CASSSTIVAVSDEQFF.

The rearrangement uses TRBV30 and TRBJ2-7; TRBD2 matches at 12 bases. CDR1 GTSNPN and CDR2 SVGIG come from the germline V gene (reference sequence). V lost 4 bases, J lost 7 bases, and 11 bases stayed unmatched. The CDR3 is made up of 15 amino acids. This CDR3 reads CAWTRLAGDFREQYF. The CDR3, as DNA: TGTGCCTGGACCAGACTAGCGGGAGACTTTAGGGAGCAGTACTTC.

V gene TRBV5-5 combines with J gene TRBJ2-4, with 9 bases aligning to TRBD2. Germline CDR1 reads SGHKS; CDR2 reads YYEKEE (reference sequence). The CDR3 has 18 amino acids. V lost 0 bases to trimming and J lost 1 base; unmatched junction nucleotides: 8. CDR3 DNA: TGTGCCAGCAGCTTGGGTCAGCGGCGGGAGGGGGCCAAAAACATTCAGTACTTC. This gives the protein CASSLGQRREGAKNIQYF.

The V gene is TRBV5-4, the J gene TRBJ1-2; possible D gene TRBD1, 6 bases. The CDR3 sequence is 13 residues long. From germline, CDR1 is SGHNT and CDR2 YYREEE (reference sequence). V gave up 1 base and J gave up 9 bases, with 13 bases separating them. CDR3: CASSLTGSDRYTF. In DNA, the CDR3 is TGTGCCAGCAGCTTGACAGGGTCGGATCGCTACACCTTC.